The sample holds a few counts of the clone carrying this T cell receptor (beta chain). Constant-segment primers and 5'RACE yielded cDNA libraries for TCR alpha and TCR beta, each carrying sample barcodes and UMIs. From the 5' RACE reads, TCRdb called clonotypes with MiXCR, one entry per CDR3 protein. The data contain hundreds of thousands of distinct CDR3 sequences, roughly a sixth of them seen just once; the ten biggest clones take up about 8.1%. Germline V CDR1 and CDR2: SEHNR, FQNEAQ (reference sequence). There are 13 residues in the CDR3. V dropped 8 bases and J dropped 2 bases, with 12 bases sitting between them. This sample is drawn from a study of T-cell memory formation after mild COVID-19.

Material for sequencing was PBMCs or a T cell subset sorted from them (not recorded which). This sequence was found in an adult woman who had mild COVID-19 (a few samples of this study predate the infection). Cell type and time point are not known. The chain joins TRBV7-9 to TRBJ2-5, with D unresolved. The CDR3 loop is CASREGEQETQYF. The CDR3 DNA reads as TGTGCCAGCCGCGAAGGAGAACAAGAGACCCAGTACTTC. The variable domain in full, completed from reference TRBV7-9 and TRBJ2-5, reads DTGVSQNPRHKITKRGQNVTFRCDPISEHNRLYWYRQTLGQGPEFLTYFQNEAQLEKSRLLSDRFSAERPKGSFSTLEIQRTEQGDSAMYLCASREGEQETQYFGPGTRLLVL.